This T cell receptor (beta chain) was sequenced for a study of shared clonotypes between healthy human individuals. The assay was immunoSEQ multiplex PCR, and TCRdb's table has in-frame clones only and misses some. The sample lists some 550,000 clones; more than 95% were seen once. The CDR3 totals 18 residues. CDR1 is SGHAT and CDR2 is FQNNGV in the germline V gene. V lost 6 bases to trimming and J lost 5 bases, with 25 bases between them. This rearrangement joins TRBV11-2 to TRBJ2-2; a weak D match, TRBD2 (6 bases). This sequence originates from a woman aged 30 to 39 in good health. The sample consisted of naive CD4+ T cells sorted from blood. The subset is: CD45RA+ positively selected. The CDR3 DNA is TGTGCCAGCAGAGAACCGAGGAGGCGGGAAGGTGGTACCGGGGAGCTGTTTTTT. It is translated as CASREPRRREGGTGELFF.